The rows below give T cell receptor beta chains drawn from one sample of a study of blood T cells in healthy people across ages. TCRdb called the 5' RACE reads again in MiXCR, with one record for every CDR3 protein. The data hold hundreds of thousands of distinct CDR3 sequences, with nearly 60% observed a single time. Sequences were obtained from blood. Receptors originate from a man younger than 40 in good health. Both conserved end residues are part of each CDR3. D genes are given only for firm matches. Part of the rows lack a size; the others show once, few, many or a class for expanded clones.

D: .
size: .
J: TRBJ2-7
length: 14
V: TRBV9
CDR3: CASSVGPGAYEQYF
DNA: TGTGCCAGCAGCGTCGGCCCCGGAGCTTACGAGCAGTACTTC

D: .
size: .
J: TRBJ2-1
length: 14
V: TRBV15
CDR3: CATEGHPLGNEQFF
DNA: TGTGCCACAGAGGGACACCCCCTAGGCAATGAGCAGTTCTTC

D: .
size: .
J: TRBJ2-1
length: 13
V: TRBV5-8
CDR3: CASSPRHYYEQFF
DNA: TGTGCCAGCAGCCCCCGACACTACTACGAGCAGTTCTTC

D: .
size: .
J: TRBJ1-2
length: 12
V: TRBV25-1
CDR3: CASSGLTYGYTF
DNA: TGTGCCAGCAGTGGCTTGACCTATGGCTACACCTTC

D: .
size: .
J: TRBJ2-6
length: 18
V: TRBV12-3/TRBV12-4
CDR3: CASSEEGQFSSGANVLTF
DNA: TGTGCCAGCAGTGAGGAAGGGCAGTTTAGCTCTGGGGCCAACGTCCTGACTTTC

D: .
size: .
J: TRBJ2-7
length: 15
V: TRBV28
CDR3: CASSPLQWAGAEQYF
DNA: TGTGCCAGCAGTCCCCTTCAGTGGGCGGGGGCCGAGCAGTACTTC

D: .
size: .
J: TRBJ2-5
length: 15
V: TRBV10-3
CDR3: CAISESKDRQETQYF
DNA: TGTGCCATCAGTGAGTCTAAGGATCGGCAAGAGACCCAGTACTTC

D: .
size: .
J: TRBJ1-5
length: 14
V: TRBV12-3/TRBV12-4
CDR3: CASSPTGILRPQHF
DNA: TGTGCCAGCAGCCCTACAGGAATCCTTAGGCCCCAGCATTTT

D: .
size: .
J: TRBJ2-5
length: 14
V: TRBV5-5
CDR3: CASTLQTVQETQYF
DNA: TGTGCCAGCACCCTACAGACAGTCCAAGAGACCCAGTACTTC

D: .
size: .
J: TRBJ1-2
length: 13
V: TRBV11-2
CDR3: CASSLEGFRGYTF
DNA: TGTGCCAGCAGCCTAGAGGGGTTCCGAGGCTACACCTTC

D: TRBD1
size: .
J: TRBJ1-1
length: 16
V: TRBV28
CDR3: CASSLPGTGLRTEAFF
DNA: TGTGCCAGCAGTCTTCCCGGGACAGGGTTGCGCACTGAAGCTTTCTTT

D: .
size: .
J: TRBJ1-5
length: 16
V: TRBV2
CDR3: CASREGRGISNQPQHF
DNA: TGTGCCAGCAGGGAGGGGCGGGGTATTAGCAATCAGCCCCAGCATTTT

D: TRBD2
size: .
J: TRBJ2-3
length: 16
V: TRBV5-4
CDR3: CASSWRAGAGADTQYF
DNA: TGTGCCAGCAGCTGGAGGGCGGGAGCTGGCGCAGATACGCAGTATTTT

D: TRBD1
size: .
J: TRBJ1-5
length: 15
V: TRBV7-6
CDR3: CASSPTGQGDQPQHF
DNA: TGTGCCAGCAGCCCGACCGGACAGGGCGATCAGCCCCAGCATTTT

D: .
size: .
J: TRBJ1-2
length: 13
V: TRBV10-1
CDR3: CASSEDGNYGYTF
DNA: TGCGCCAGCAGTGAGGACGGTAACTATGGCTACACCTTC

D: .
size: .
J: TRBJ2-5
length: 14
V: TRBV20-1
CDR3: CSARDLSGQETQYF
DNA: TGCAGTGCTAGAGATCTGAGCGGCCAAGAGACCCAGTACTTC

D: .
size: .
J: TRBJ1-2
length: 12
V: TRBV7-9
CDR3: CASSLLAYGYTF
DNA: TGTGCCAGCAGCTTATTAGCTTATGGCTACACCTTC

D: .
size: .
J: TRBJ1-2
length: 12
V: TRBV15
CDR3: CATSNCLSGYTF
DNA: TGTGCCACCAGCAATTGCCTAAGTGGCTACACCTTC

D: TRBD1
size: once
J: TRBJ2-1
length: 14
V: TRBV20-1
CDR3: CSASGTGVSNEQFF
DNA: TGCAGTGCTTCCGGGACAGGGGTGTCCAATGAGCAGTTCTTC

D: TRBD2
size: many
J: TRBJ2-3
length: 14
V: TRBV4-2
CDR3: CASSQEAGVDTQYF
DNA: TGTGCCAGCAGCCAAGAGGCGGGGGTTGATACGCAGTATTTT

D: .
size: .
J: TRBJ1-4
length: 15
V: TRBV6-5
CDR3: CASSPRGAPGEKLFF
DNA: TGTGCCAGCAGTCCGCGGGGGGCCCCAGGGGAAAAACTGTTTTTT

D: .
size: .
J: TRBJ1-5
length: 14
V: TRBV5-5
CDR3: CASSLAVEDQPQHF
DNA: TGTGCCAGCAGCTTGGCTGTCGAGGATCAGCCCCAGCATTTT

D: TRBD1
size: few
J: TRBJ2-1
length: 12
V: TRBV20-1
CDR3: CSARENLGQPFF
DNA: TGCAGTGCTAGAGAAAACCTGGGACAGCCGTTCTTC

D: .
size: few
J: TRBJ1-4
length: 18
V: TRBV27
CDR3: CASSLSPTGQTTNEKLFF
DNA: TGTGCCAGCAGTTTATCTCCTACGGGGCAGACAACTAATGAAAAACTGTTTTTT

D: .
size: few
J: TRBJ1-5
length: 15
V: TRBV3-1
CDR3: CASSQAPVGNQPQHF
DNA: TGTGCCAGCAGCCAAGCGCCGGTTGGGAATCAGCCCCAGCATTTT

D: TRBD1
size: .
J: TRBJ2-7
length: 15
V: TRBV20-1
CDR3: CSARERTGGIDEQYF
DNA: TGCAGTGCTAGAGAGCGGACAGGGGGCATCGACGAGCAGTACTTC

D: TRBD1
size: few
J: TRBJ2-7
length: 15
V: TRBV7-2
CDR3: CASSLGGQGSYEQYF
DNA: TGTGCCAGCAGCCTTGGGGGACAGGGCTCCTACGAGCAGTACTTC

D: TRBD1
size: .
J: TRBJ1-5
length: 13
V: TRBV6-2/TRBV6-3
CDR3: CAGSWTGNQPQHF
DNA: TGTGCCGGCAGTTGGACAGGGAATCAGCCCCAGCATTTT

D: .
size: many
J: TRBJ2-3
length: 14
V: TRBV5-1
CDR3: CASSLRTDTDTQYF
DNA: TGCGCCAGCAGCCTGCGGACGGATACAGATACGCAGTATTTT

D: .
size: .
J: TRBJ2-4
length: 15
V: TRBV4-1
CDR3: CASSQEAWSPRERYF
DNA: TGCGCCAGCAGCCAAGAAGCTTGGAGCCCAAGGGAGAGGTACTTC

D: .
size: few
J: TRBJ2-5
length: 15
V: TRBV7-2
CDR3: CASSLVGVPGETQYF
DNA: TGTGCCAGCAGCTTAGTCGGGGTTCCGGGAGAGACCCAGTACTTC

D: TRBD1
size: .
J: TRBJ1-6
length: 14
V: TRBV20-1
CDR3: CSATLQGGDSPLHF
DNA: TGCAGTGCTACCTTACAGGGGGGAGACTCACCCCTCCACTTT